The 13 T cell receptor beta chains below all came from one sample that was sequenced in a study of response to subunit inactivated influenza vaccine. TCRdb re-called the RT-PCR reads with MiXCR, one entry per CDR3 protein. The table shows 650,000 to 800,000 distinct CDR3 sequences, with about 15% occurring only once. The sample in question was PBMCs from blood, obtained about 14 days before vaccination. The receptors shown here come from a man aged 50-59 years who received an inactivated influenza vaccine.

This clonotype was observed once. The V and J genes are TRBV20-1 and TRBJ2-7; 8 bases align to TRBD1. Germline V gene lookup returns CDR1 DFQATT and CDR2 SNEGSKA (reference sequence). The J segment lost 0 bases and the V segment lost 5 bases, leaving 6 bases of the junction unmatched. The CDR3 is made up of 14 amino acids. CDR3 sequence: CSAAGTGNSYEQYF. DNA of the CDR3: TGCAGTGCTGCCGGGACAGGCAACTCCTACGAGCAGTACTTC.

The chain is built from TRBV20-1 and TRBJ1-1, with unresolved D. V shed 0 bases and J shed 1 base, with 18 bases lying between them. The germline V gene has CDR1 DFQATT and CDR2 SNEGSKA (reference sequence). The CDR3 runs 17 residues. CDR3 region: CSARDLRAHWRNTEAFF. The CDR3 bases are TGCAGTGCTAGAGATCTAAGGGCCCACTGGCGGAACACTGAAGCTTTCTTT.

The chain combines TRBV12-3 or TRBV12-4 with TRBJ2-1, with 9 nucleotides matching TRBD2. V was clipped by 5 bases and J by 5 bases; unmatched bases: 7. The CDR3 contains 15 residues. The CDR3 here is CASSPPGLADNEQFF. The CDR3 DNA is TGTGCCAGCAGTCCACCGGGACTAGCCGACAATGAGCAGTTCTTC.

This clonotype was seen at least ten times. The V and J genes are TRBV14 and TRBJ2-1; 13 bases match TRBD2. In germline, CDR1 is SGHDN, CDR2 FVKESK. The V and J ends lost 2 bases and 0 bases, in that order; junction bases with no gene match: 10. The CDR3 sequence is 20 residues long. The CDR3 loop reads CASSQIRLAGGPSSYNEQFF. The CDR3 nucleotides are TGTGCCAGCAGCCAAATAAGACTAGCGGGAGGCCCGAGCTCCTACAATGAGCAGTTCTTC.

The V and J genes are TRBV9 and TRBJ2-2; 11 bases are a match to TRBD1. The CDR3 consists of 15 residues. V lost 4 bases and J lost 7; bases outside the gene matches: 6. Germline V lookup: CDR1 SGDLS, CDR2 YYNGEE. The CDR3 DNA sequence: TGTGCCAGCAGCATGGACAGGGGGCAGGTCGGGGAGCTGTTTTTT. It yields the protein CASSMDRGQVGELFF. The full variable domain, completed using reference TRBV9 and TRBJ2-2, is DSGVTQTPKHLITATGQRVTLRCSPRSGDLSVYWYQQSLDQGLQFLIQYYNGEERAKGNILERFSAQQFPDLHSELNLSSLELGDSALYFCASSMDRGQVGELFFGEGSRLTVL.

This clonotype was picked up a small number of times. The chain recombines TRBV3-1 with TRBJ2-4; D unresolved. Germline assignment: CDR1 LGHDT and CDR2 YNNKEL (reference sequence). This CDR3 spans 15 amino acids. V was clipped by 1 base and J by 6 bases, with 13 bases between them. The CDR3 DNA follows: TGTGCCAGCAGCCAAGTGGGGTTCATGGGAAACATTCAGTACTTC. Translating it yields CASSQVGFMGNIQYF.

This chain uses TRBV2 with TRBJ2-7, with a tentative D call TRBD1 (5 bases). The CDR3 extends over 14 amino acids. V dropped 8 bases and J dropped 0 bases, with 14 bases sitting between them. Germline CDR1 is SNHLY and CDR2 is FYNNEI. CDR3 sequence: CASCRAGRSYEQYF. The CDR3 nucleotides read TGTGCCAGCTGCCGGGCAGGGCGCTCCTACGAGCAGTACTTC.

In its sample, this clonotype was seen many times. The chain carries TRBV11-2 and TRBJ2-1, with 11 bases fitting TRBD2. This CDR3 is 15 amino acids long. The J segment lost 8 bases and the V segment lost 5 bases, leaving 8 bases of the junction unmatched. The V gene's germline CDR1 is SGHAT and CDR2 FQNNGV. CDR3 amino acids: CASSLGTSGWYEQFF. The CDR3 coding sequence is TGTGCCAGCAGCCTCGGGACTAGCGGATGGTATGAGCAGTTCTTC.

The chain carries TRBV30 and TRBJ2-3; D perhaps matches TRBD2 (6 bases). The CDR3 extends over 15 amino acids. CDR1 is GTSNPN, CDR2 SVGIG, per germline (reference sequence). V was clipped by 3 bases and J by 0 bases, with 13 bases between them. The CDR3 nucleotides are TGTGCCTGGAGACTGGACTACCGAAGCACAGATACGCAGTATTTT. Translated, it gives CAWRLDYRSTDTQYF.

This clonotype was observed a handful of times. The V call is TRBV6-1, the J call TRBJ2-7; no definite D call. From germline, CDR1 is MNHNS and CDR2 SASEGT. The CDR3 has 13 amino acids. V shed 1 base and J shed 0 bases, with 4 bases lying between them. In DNA form, the CDR3 reads TGTGCCAGCAGTGAAGAGTACTCCTACGAGCAGTACTTC. It encodes CASSEEYSYEQYF.

In its sample, this clonotype was seen a few times. This chain joins TRBV7-8 and TRBJ2-3, with TRBD1 matching 7 bases. The CDR3 is made up of 14 amino acids. V was clipped by 6 bases and J by 0 bases; unmatched bases: 3. The germline CDR1 and CDR2 sequences are SGHVS and FQNEAQ. The DNA of the CDR3 is TGTGCCAGCAGGCCCAGGGGGAGCACAGATACGCAGTATTTT. Translating it yields CASRPRGSTDTQYF.

This clonotype was seen only a few times. This chain uses TRBV13 with TRBJ2-7; 12 bases fit TRBD2. J gave up 3 bases and V 5 bases, and 5 bases lay outside the gene matches. The length of the CDR3 is 15 residues. Germline loops: CDR1 PRHDT, CDR2 FYEKMQ (reference sequence). The CDR3 DNA reads as TGTGCCAGCAGCCGTGTACTAGCGGGGGGCTACGAGCAGTACTTC. Translated, it gives CASSRVLAGGYEQYF.

The CDR3, as DNA: TGTGCCAGCAGCTGGGGGACAGGGACTCTCGGGCAGCCCCAGCATTTT. Protein: CASSWGTGTLGQPQHF. This sequence joins TRBV7-9 and TRBJ1-5; 9 bases align to TRBD1. CDR1 SEHNR and CDR2 FQNEAQ come from the germline V gene (reference sequence). Germline trimming cut 4 bases from V and 7 bases from J; bases unmatched to any gene: 11. The CDR3 extends over 16 amino acids. Using reference TRBV7-9 and TRBJ1-5 for the parts outside the CDR3, the full variable domain is DTGVSQNPRHKITKRGQNVTFRCDPISEHNRLYWYRQTLGQGPEFLTYFQNEAQLEKSRLLSDRFSAERPKGSFSTLEIQRTEQGDSAMYLCASSWGTGTLGQPQHFGDGTRLSIL.